This T cell receptor beta chain appears in the sequencing data of a study of early T cells in non-severe SARS-CoV-2 infection. The V gene's germline CDR1 is GTSNPN and CDR2 SVGIG (reference sequence). The V and J ends lost 2 bases and 5 bases respectively, with 12 bases between them. The CDR3 has 13 amino acids. TCRdb used MiXCR to reprocess the 5' RACE reads, holding one entry per CDR3 protein. Of more than 65,000 distinct CDR3 sequences in the sample, 13% were seen once. The sample consisted of whole blood. The rearrangement joins TRBV30 to TRBJ1-1, with D hard to call. The clonotype originates from an adult who was a healthcare worker with PCR-confirmed SARS-CoV-2 infection or an uninfected control (not recorded which). The CDR3 loop is CAWSYQVGTEAFF. CDR3 nucleotide sequence: TGTGCCTGGAGTTACCAGGTAGGGACTGAAGCTTTCTTT.